This T cell receptor (beta chain) comes out of a study of blood T cell repertoires in COVID-19. Clones were sequenced by immunoSEQ multiplex PCR, and TCRdb holds only the in-frame ones, with some missing. The sample includes 40,000 or so clones, 75% to 85% of them seen just once. CDR3 length: 15 residues. The V gene lost 1 base and the J gene lost 7 bases, with 14 bases spanning the gap. Germline CDR1 is LGHNT and CDR2 is FRNRAP. The chain employs TRBV12-5 and TRBJ2-1, with a possible D match to TRBD1 (6 bases). This sequence originates from a human donor in a cohort sampled during active COVID-19. Sequencing input: peripheral blood. CDR3 protein: CASGLETRQVNEQFF. For the CDR3, the DNA is TGTGCTAGTGGTTTGGAGACCCGACAGGTAAATGAGCAGTTCTTC.